This T cell receptor (beta chain) came from a study of blood T cell repertoires in COVID-19. In the study overall: Acute and convalescent COVID-19 specimens originated in the United States, Italy and Spain. T cells, B-cell-depleted T cells, or PBMCs provided the cDNA or gDNA that served as material.

This CDR3 has 16 residues. Germline CDR1 SGHNT, CDR2 YYREEE (reference sequence). Trimming cost V 3 bases and J 3 bases; bases outside gene matches: 6. In the original processing: Estimates of nucleated cell counts were drawn from the amplification of reference gene primers. The assay was immunoSEQ multiplex PCR, and TCRdb's table has in-frame clones only and misses some. V and J calls and clone size are given by that table; D and trimming were obtained from the DNA. The profile shows approximately 110,000 clones, around four fifths of them singletons. The origin of this receptor is a man between 65 and 85 years old with acute or convalescent COVID-19. The chain links TRBV5-4 to TRBJ2-4, with 10 bases that match TRBD2. The specimen was peripheral blood. The CDR3 sequence: CASSYSGGSVKNIQYF. Here the CDR3 DNA reads TGTGCCAGCAGCTATAGCGGGGGGTCGGTCAAAAACATTCAGTACTTC. Supplemented by reference TRBV5-4 and TRBJ2-4, the full variable domain reads ETGVTQSPTHLIKTRGQQVTLRCSSQSGHNTVSWYQQALGQGPQFIFQYYREEENGRGNFPPRFSGLQFPNYSSELNVNALELDDSALYLCASSYSGGSVKNIQYFGAGTRLSVL.